The present T cell receptor beta chain was sequenced within a study of shared clonotypes between healthy human individuals. Study-wide points: Larger estimated richness was generally recorded for naive subsets relative to memory subsets. Rarefaction exposed incomplete sorted-subset sequencing despite large depth.

Between the trimmed V and J ends, which lost 8 bases and 1 base, there was a span of 15 bases. Germline V gene data show CDR1 as MNHEY and CDR2 as SVGAGI. This CDR3 is 15 amino acids long. Researchers ran the assay at a deep level. Here immunoSEQ multiplex PCR was the method, and the copy in TCRdb shows in-frame clones only, minus some. The sample contains 300,000 to 400,000 clones, over 70% of which appear only once. Healthy adults negative for HIV, lacking recent acute infections or vaccinations, served as donors. Concerning this clone itself: Its specificity is unknown.

Material: memory CD4+ T cells sorted from blood. Subset reported: CD45RA-negative fraction. This TCR came from a man younger than 45 in good health. V gene TRBV6-5 combines with J gene TRBJ2-1, with D perhaps matching TRBD1 (6 bases). CDR3 nucleotides: TGTGCCAGCGGACCTTCCGGGACATCCTACAATGAGCAGTTCTTC. It encodes CASGPSGTSYNEQFF.